These 14 T cell receptor beta chains share one sample of origin, sequenced in a study of OX40 agonist ivuxolimab in advanced cancers. Here immunoSEQ multiplex PCR was the method, and the copy in TCRdb shows in-frame clones only, minus some. The table includes about 78,000 clones, around 86% detected once. Source: CD4+ or CD8+ T cells sorted from blood, taken in a trial of the OX40 agonist ivuxolimab. The origin of the receptors is an adult with an advanced solid tumor such as melanoma, head and neck, liver or kidney cancer.

The chain uses TRBV2 and TRBJ1-5; perhaps TRBD1 as D (5 bases). This CDR3 has 14 residues. V was shortened by 5 bases and J by 5 bases, with 13 bases between the two germline ends. CDR1 and CDR2 from the germline V gene are SNHLY and FYNNEI. As DNA, the CDR3 is TGTGCCAGCAGTATTTTAATGGGGGATCAGCCCCAGCATTTT. It specifies CASSILMGDQPQHF.

The CDR3 DNA follows: TGTGCCAGCAGTTTTCAACAGGGGGTCACCGGGGAGCTGTTTTTT. This gives the protein CASSFQQGVTGELFF. This chain uses TRBV27 with TRBJ2-2; 8 bases are a match to TRBD1. Germline CDR1 reads MNHEY; CDR2 reads SMNVEV (reference sequence). The CDR3 sequence is 15 residues long. V lost 3 bases, J lost 4 bases, and 4 bases stayed unmatched.

This chain connects TRBV5-1 to TRBJ2-1, with unresolved D. V was cut by 0 bases and J by 4 bases, with 8 bases left in between. Germline CDR1 SGHRS, CDR2 YFSETQ. The CDR3 runs 14 residues. This chain's CDR3 is CASSLGQKYNEQFF. DNA of the CDR3: TGCGCCAGCAGCTTGGGCCAGAAATACAATGAGCAGTTCTTC.

Sample share makes this clone medium-sized. This chain uses TRBV18 with TRBJ1-4; 9 bases line up with TRBD1. With V trimmed by 3 bases and J by 4 bases, 3 bases remained unmatched. The CDR3 has 15 amino acids. CDR1 and CDR2 from the germline V gene are KGHSH and LQKENI. The CDR3, as DNA: TGTGCCAGCTCACCGTTGGGACAGGGTAATGAAAAACTGTTTTTT. Residues: CASSPLGQGNEKLFF.

This chain joins TRBV15 and TRBJ1-2; TRBD1 is a possible D gene (6 bases). Germline CDR1 is LNHNV and CDR2 is YYDKDF (reference sequence). V lost 0 bases to trimming and J lost 3 bases, with 14 bases between them. The CDR3 loop spans 16 amino acids. The CDR3 loop reads CATSRDLTGTYYGYTF. Written as DNA, the CDR3 is TGTGCCACCAGCAGAGATCTTACAGGGACCTACTATGGCTACACCTTC.

This chain joins TRBV5-1 and TRBJ2-1; 11 nucleotides align to TRBD2. The CDR3 covers 15 residues. CDR1 SGHRS and CDR2 YFSETQ come from the germline V gene. Trimming removed 4 bases from V and 8 bases from J; junction bases left unmatched: 8. This CDR3 is CASSLGTSGEDEQFF. The CDR3, as DNA: TGCGCCAGCAGCCTCGGGACTAGCGGAGAGGATGAGCAGTTCTTC.

The rearrangement joins TRBV7-9 to TRBJ2-6; no firm D call. Trimming took 1 base from V and 0 from J, leaving 4 bases between them. The CDR3 consists of 15 residues. The germline gives CDR1 SEHNR, CDR2 FQNEAQ (reference sequence). The CDR3 DNA follows: TGTGCCAGCAGCTTAGGTTCCTCTGGGGCCAACGTCCTGACTTTC. This codes for CASSLGSSGANVLTF.

This clone appeared a few times. The V gene is TRBV19, the J gene TRBJ1-1; D is unresolved. Germline V gene sequence: CDR1 LNHDA, CDR2 SQIVND (reference sequence). Trimming took 3 bases from V and 1 from J, leaving 3 bases between them. The CDR3 runs to 12 residues. In DNA form, the CDR3 reads TGTGCCAGTAGTATTGGGAACACTGAAGCTTTCTTT. Translated, it gives CASSIGNTEAFF.

The chain is built from TRBV20-1 and TRBJ2-5; D is unresolved. The germline V gene has CDR1 DFQATT and CDR2 SNEGSKA (reference sequence). The length of the CDR3 is 10 residues. Trimming took 4 bases from V and 2 from J, leaving 2 bases between them. In DNA form, the CDR3 reads TGCAGTGCTATACAAGAGACCCAGTACTTC. As protein: CSAIQETQYF.

This chain connects TRBV6-6 to TRBJ2-7; 13 bases fit TRBD2. The V gene end was trimmed by 5 bases and the J gene end by 5 bases; junction bases not matched to a gene: 6. The CDR3 is made up of 15 amino acids. Per germline, CDR1 MNHNY and CDR2 SVGAGI (reference sequence). This chain's CDR3 is CASSDWTSGSHEQYF. The CDR3 DNA follows: TGTGCCAGCAGTGACTGGACTAGCGGGAGCCACGAGCAGTACTTC.

The chain carries TRBV18 and TRBJ2-3; the D is unclear. Trimming took 0 bases from V and 6 from J, leaving 10 bases between them. The CDR3 runs 14 residues. Per the germline V gene, CDR1 is KGHSH and CDR2 is LQKENI. The CDR3 DNA reads TGTGCCAGCTCACCACCGAGTAATGGGGATACGCAGTATTTT. Its translation is CASSPPSNGDTQYF.

The genes are TRBV7-2 and TRBJ2-1; D not resolved. CDR1 is SGHTA and CDR2 is FQGNSA in the germline V gene. Trimming cost V 5 bases and J 8 bases, with 10 bases left between them. The length of the CDR3 is 12 residues. The CDR3, as DNA: TGTGCCAGCAGCGCCTCTAGGGATGAGCAGTTCTTC. Protein sequence: CASSASRDEQFF.

The V and J genes are TRBV18 and TRBJ1-5; TRBD1 matches at 10 bases. There are 15 residues in the CDR3. Germline lookup yields CDR1 KGHSH and CDR2 LQKENI. V shed 6 bases, J shed 3 bases, and the junction held 5 bases outside the gene matches. CDR3 DNA: TGTGCCAGCTCCTCGACAGGGGGCGCCAATCAGCCCCAGCATTTT. Its translation is CASSSTGGANQPQHF.

The gene calls are TRBV27 and TRBJ2-1; 11 bases fit TRBD2. There are 17 residues in the CDR3. Germline assignment: CDR1 MNHEY and CDR2 SMNVEV (reference sequence). Losses at the gene ends were 5 bases for V and 0 bases for J; bases not matched to a gene: 6. The CDR3, as DNA: TGTGCCAGCAGTCCAACTAGCGGGAGTAGCTCCTACAATGAGCAGTTCTTC. This codes for CASSPTSGSSSYNEQFF.